This TCR beta chain was documented in a study of neoadjuvant anti-PD-1 for oral cavity cancer. Tumor libraries mostly used roughly 5.2 ug genomic DNA, two replicates each. Clones were read by immunoSEQ multiplex PCR, and TCRdb kept only the in-frame ones, dropping some. The sample records around 6,100 clones, 50% to 60% being singletons. The patients had HPV-negative, locally advanced oral cavity squamous cell carcinoma. The CDR3 has 15 amino acids. Trimming at V came to 4 bases and at J to 8 bases, leaving 8 bases not matched to a gene. CDR1 is SGHTA, CDR2 FQGTGA, per germline. The V and J genes are TRBV7-3 and TRBJ2-1, with 10 bases matching TRBD2. The TCR originated in a person between 35 and 79 years old with oral cavity squamous cell carcinoma. Source: tumor tissue, taken before nivolumab (anti-PD-1) treatment. CDR3 bases: TGTGCCAGCAGCTCTAGCGGGGGCACACAGGATGAGCAGTTCTTC. It translates to CASSSSGGTQDEQFF.